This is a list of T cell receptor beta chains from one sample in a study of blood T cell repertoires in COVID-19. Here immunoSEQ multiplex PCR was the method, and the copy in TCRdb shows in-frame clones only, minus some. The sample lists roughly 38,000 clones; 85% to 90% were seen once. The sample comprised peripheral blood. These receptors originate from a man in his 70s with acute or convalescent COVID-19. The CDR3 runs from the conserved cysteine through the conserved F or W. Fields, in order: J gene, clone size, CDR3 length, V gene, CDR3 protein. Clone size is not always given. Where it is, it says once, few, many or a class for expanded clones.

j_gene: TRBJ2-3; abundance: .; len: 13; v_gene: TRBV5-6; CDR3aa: CASSLGGTDTQYF
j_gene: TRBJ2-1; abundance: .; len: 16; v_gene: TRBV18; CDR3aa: CASSPPGTSGRYEQFF
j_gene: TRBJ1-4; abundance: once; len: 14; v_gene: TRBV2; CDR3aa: CASSLDKYNEKLFF
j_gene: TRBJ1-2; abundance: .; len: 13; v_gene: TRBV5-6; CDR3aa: CASSSGTGDGYTF
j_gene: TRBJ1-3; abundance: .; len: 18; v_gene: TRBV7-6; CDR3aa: CASSLEPGGLTSGNTIYF
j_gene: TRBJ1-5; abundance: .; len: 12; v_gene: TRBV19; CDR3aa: CASSPRDQPQHF
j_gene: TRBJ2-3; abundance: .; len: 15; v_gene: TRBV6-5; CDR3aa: CASSPPSGFENTQYF
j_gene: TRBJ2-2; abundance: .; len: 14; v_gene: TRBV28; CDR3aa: CASHGHSNTGELFF
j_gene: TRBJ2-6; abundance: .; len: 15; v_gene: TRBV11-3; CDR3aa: CASSQGLLGANVLTF
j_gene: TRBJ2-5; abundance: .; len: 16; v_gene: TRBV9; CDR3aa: CASSISSGRAQETQYF
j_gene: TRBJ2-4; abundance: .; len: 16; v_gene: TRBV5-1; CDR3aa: CASSLEQGMAKNIQYF
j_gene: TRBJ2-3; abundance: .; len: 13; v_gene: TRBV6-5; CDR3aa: CASSYSAGDTQYF
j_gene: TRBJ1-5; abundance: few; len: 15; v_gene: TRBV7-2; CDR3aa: CASSLVPGGNQPQHF
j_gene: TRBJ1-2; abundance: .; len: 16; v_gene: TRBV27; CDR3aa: CASSSDRGGSPYGYTF